The TCR beta chain under discussion was sequenced for a study of blood T cells in healthy people across ages. Points from the study as a whole: Diversity was estimated from one million T cells, and these estimates were considered underestimates. The unknown donor CMV status may have confounded expanded clonotype changes.

It was with a sample-barcoded 5' primer and a J-beta primer mix that a second PCR of roughly 7 to 12 cycles was run. TCRdb re-analysed the 5' RACE reads in MiXCR, keeping a single row per CDR3 protein. This repertoire shows about 570,000 distinct CDR3 sequences, roughly a quarter found once; its top ten account for under 4.5%. The CDR3 is 13 residues long. The V gene lost 11 bases and the J gene lost 2 bases, with 16 bases spanning the gap. CDR1 MNHNS and CDR2 SASEGT come from the germline V gene. This clonotype was counted a few times. Its antigen remains unidentified. The same data also contributed to another study, on T cells of mothers and their children.

Sequencing input: blood. This TCR came from a boy younger than 10 in good health. The chain combines TRBV6-1 with TRBJ2-7, with D perhaps being TRBD1 or TRBD2 (6 bases each). CDR3 region: CAGGGLITYEQYF. In DNA, the CDR3 is TGTGCCGGAGGGGGTTTGATAACCTACGAGCAGTACTTC.